The clone carrying this T cell receptor beta chain was detected a few times. No antigen is known for it. Germline V gene data show CDR1 as KGHSH and CDR2 as LQKENI. The CDR3 length is 18 residues. Trimming at V came to 4 bases and at J to 0 bases, leaving 10 bases not matched to a gene. The source of the sample is a study of vaccination effects on CD4 cells after COVID-19. Study background: Samples gathered post-vaccine arrived a median of 72 days past the second dose. Study-wide findings and caveats: Vaccine-induced clones in healthy vaccinees cross-reacted with common cold coronaviruses in only 1 of 255 cases. After vaccination, at late timepoints, clones induced by infection and by vaccine contracted markedly.

Sequencing in the ViraFEST assay came after antigen-specific CD4+ T cells had been expanded with viral peptide pools, which were used to stimulate PBMC. Upon completion of approximately ten days in culture, CD4+ T cells were isolated. Either the mRNA-1273 or the BNT162b2 vaccine was given to participants as two doses. Each vaccine recipient was nucleocapsid antibody negative and had no prior SARS-CoV-2 infection. The method was immunoSEQ multiplex PCR; TCRdb's version includes in-frame clones alone and lacks a portion of them. The sample shows around 32,000 clones, about 70% of them seen only once. The rearrangement joins TRBV18 to TRBJ1-3; 9 bases are a match to TRBD1. The material was CD4+ T cells from PBMCs cultured with HCoV-229E spike peptides, obtained after COVID-19 vaccination. The receptor's source is a human donor who received a COVID-19 vaccine. CDR3 sequence reads: CASSLTGQGKNSGNTIYF. CDR3 in DNA: TGTGCCAGCTCACTCACGGGACAGGGAAAAAACTCTGGAAACACCATATATTTT. The variable domain in full, completed from reference TRBV18 and TRBJ1-3, reads NAGVMQNPRHLVRRRGQEARLRCSPMKGHSHVYWYRQLPEEGLKFMVYLQKENIIDESGMPKERFSAEFPKEGPSILRIQQVVRGDSAAYFCASSLTGQGKNSGNTIYFGEGSWLTVV.